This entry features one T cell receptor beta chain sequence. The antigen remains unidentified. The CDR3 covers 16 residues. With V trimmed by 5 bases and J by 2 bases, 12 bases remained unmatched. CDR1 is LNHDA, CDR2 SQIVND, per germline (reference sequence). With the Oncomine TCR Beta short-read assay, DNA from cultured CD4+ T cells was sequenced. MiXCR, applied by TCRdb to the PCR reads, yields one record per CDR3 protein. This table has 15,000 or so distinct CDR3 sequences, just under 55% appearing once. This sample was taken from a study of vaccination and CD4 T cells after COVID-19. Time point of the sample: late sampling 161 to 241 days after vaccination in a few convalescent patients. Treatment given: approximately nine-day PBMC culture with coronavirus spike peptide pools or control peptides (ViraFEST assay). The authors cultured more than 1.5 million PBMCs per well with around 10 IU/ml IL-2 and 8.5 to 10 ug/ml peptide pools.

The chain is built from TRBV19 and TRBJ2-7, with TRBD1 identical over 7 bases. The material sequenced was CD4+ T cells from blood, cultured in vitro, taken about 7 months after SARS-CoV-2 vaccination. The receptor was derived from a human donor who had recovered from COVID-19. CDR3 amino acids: CASSRGQTPRAYEQYF. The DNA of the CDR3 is TGTGCCAGTAGTCGGGGACAGACCCCGAGGGCCTACGAGCAGTACTTC. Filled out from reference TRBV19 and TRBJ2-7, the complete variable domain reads DGGITQSPKYLFRKEGQNVTLSCEQNLNHDAMYWYRQDPGQGLRLIYYSQIVNDFQKGDIAEGYSVSREKKESFPLTVTSAQKNPTAFYLCASSRGQTPRAYEQYFGPGTRLTVT.